Below, 12 T cell receptor beta chains from the same sample are listed, as sequenced in a study of blood T cell repertoires in COVID-19. This table comes from immunoSEQ multiplex PCR, and its TCRdb copy is limited to in-frame clones, with some not included. The repertoire consists of about 170,000 clones, with 92% occurring once and the leading ten covering 4.5% to 5%. The sequencing sample was made of peripheral blood. Receptor source: a young man with COVID-19, enrolled during active disease.

The chain combines TRBV2 with TRBJ1-5, with TRBD1 as a possible D gene (6 bases). Trimming took off 6 bases at V and 0 bases at J, with 18 bases between the two ends. The length of the CDR3 is 17 residues. CDR1 SNHLY and CDR2 FYNNEI come from the germline V gene. The CDR3 here is CASSTERGGPSNQPQHF. As DNA, the CDR3 is TGTGCCAGCAGCACCGAGCGGGGGGGGCCTAGCAATCAGCCCCAGCATTTT.

The chain is built from TRBV24-1 and TRBJ1-3; possibly TRBD1 for D (5 bases). Between the trimmed V and J ends, which lost 9 bases and 4 bases, there was a span of 18 bases. This CDR3 has 15 amino acids. Germline lookup yields CDR1 KGHDR and CDR2 SFDVKD. Here the CDR3 reads CATSEGREEGNTIYF. The CDR3 bases are TGTGCCACCTCCGAGGGCAGGGAGGAAGGAAACACCATATATTTT.

The chain uses TRBV28 and TRBJ2-5; the match to TRBD1 covers 9 bases. Germline values: CDR1 MDHEN, CDR2 SYDVKM. This CDR3 comprises 16 residues. V lost 2 bases, J lost 1 base, and 5 bases stayed unmatched. This CDR3 is CASSLDRGNIQETQYF. The CDR3 coding sequence is TGTGCCAGCAGTTTAGACAGGGGGAACATCCAAGAGACCCAGTACTTC. Filled out from reference TRBV28 and TRBJ2-5, the complete variable domain reads DVKVTQSSRYLVKRTGEKVFLECVQDMDHENMFWYRQDPGLGLRLIYFSYDVKMKEKGDIPEGYSVSREKKERFSLILESASTNQTSMYLCASSLDRGNIQETQYFGPGTRLLVL.

The chain uses TRBV5-4 and TRBJ2-5; 8 bases match TRBD1. J was trimmed by 0 bases and V by 0 bases; bases with no gene match: 1. CDR3 length equals 15 residues. Germline lookup yields CDR1 SGHNT and CDR2 YYREEE (reference sequence). Here the CDR3 reads CASSLDRGYQETQYF. CDR3 nucleotide sequence: TGTGCCAGCAGCTTGGACAGGGGGTACCAAGAGACCCAGTACTTC.

The rearrangement links TRBV6-5 to TRBJ2-1; 7 bases are a match to TRBD2. From germline, CDR1 is MNHEY and CDR2 SVGAGI. The CDR3 has 15 residues. The J segment lost 10 bases and the V segment lost 4 bases, leaving 13 bases of the junction unmatched. CDR3 DNA: TGTGCCAGCAGTTCCGAATTTGTGGGAGGGCGAGAGCAGTTCTTC. Protein product: CASSSEFVGGREQFF.

This chain connects TRBV7-9 to TRBJ1-6; 7 nucleotides line up with TRBD1. CDR1 and CDR2 from the germline V gene are SEHNR and FQNEAQ (reference sequence). The CDR3 extends over 15 amino acids. The V gene end was trimmed by 6 bases and the J gene end by 6 bases; junction bases not matched to a gene: 8. In DNA, the CDR3 is TGTGCCAGCAGAACACAGGGACAGACTAATTCACCCCTCCACTTT. Encoded protein: CASRTQGQTNSPLHF.

V is TRBV27 and J is TRBJ1-2, with TRBD1 matching over 9 bases. CDR1 is MNHEY and CDR2 is SMNVEV in the germline V gene (reference sequence). This CDR3 has 13 residues. Trimming removed 5 bases from V and 8 bases from J; junction bases left unmatched: 6. For the CDR3, the DNA is TGTGCCAGCAGTGAGGGGACAGGGCGCGGCTACACCTTC. Its protein product is CASSEGTGRGYTF.

This chain joins TRBV18 and TRBJ2-3; 11 positions match TRBD2. CDR1 and CDR2 (germline): KGHSH, LQKENI. The CDR3 is 15 amino acids. V gave up 1 base and J gave up 6 bases; unmatched junction bases: 3. CDR3 residues: CASSPLIAGGDTQYF. Here the CDR3 DNA reads TGTGCCAGCTCACCACTCATAGCGGGAGGGGATACGCAGTATTTT.

The chain combines TRBV4-1 with TRBJ1-5, with D unresolved. CDR1 and CDR2 (germline): MGHRA, YSYEKL. V dropped 0 bases and J dropped 9 bases, with 9 bases sitting between them. The CDR3 totals 13 residues. The chain's CDR3 is CASSQDRGGPQHF. The CDR3 DNA reads TGCGCCAGCAGCCAAGATCGCGGAGGGCCCCAGCATTTT.

V gene TRBV18 combines with J gene TRBJ2-7, with 8 bases that match TRBD1. The germline gives CDR1 KGHSH, CDR2 LQKENI. J gave up 5 bases and V 5 bases, and 8 bases lay outside the gene matches. This CDR3 is 14 amino acids long. CDR3 sequence: CASSTWTGHNEQYF. The CDR3 DNA reads TGTGCCAGCTCAACCTGGACAGGGCACAACGAGCAGTACTTC.

V gene TRBV28 combines with J gene TRBJ2-2, with a tentative D call TRBD2 (7 bases). V was shortened by 7 bases and J by 0 bases, with 15 bases between the two germline ends. Germline CDR1 is MDHEN and CDR2 is SYDVKM. This CDR3 is 16 amino acids long. The CDR3 sequence: CASTVRGATNTGELFF. The DNA of the CDR3 is TGTGCCAGCACAGTTCGGGGGGCTACGAACACCGGGGAGCTGTTTTTT.

The chain has TRBV28 and TRBJ2-1; 8 nucleotides agree with TRBD2. J gave up 1 base and V 3 bases, and 5 bases lay outside the gene matches. This CDR3 contains 16 residues. Germline values: CDR1 MDHEN, CDR2 SYDVKM. The DNA for the CDR3 is TGTGCCAGCAGTTTCGGAGGCGGGAGGTCCTACAATGAGCAGTTCTTC. Protein: CASSFGGGRSYNEQFF. The entire variable domain, with the rest obtained from reference TRBV28 and TRBJ2-1, is as follows: DVKVTQSSRYLVKRTGEKVFLECVQDMDHENMFWYRQDPGLGLRLIYFSYDVKMKEKGDIPEGYSVSREKKERFSLILESASTNQTSMYLCASSFGGGRSYNEQFFGPGTRLTVL.